This entry lists 11 T cell receptor beta chains sequenced from one sample in a study of T-cell memory formation after mild COVID-19. MiXCR, run by TCRdb on the 5' RACE reads, gives a single entry per CDR3 protein. Of about 140,000 distinct CDR3 sequences listed, more than 13% are singletons. Sequencing was carried out using PBMCs or a T cell subset sorted from them (not recorded which). Receptors originate from an adult woman who had mild COVID-19 (a few samples of this study predate the infection). Cell type and time point are not known.

CDR3 sequence: CASSTPGTGDSYEQYF. In nucleotides, the CDR3 is TGTGCCAGCAGTACTCCCGGGACAGGAGATTCCTACGAGCAGTACTTC. V is TRBV5-4 and J is TRBJ2-7, with 8 bases lining up with TRBD1. This CDR3 is 16 amino acids long. With 5 bases clipped from V and 1 base from J, the junction kept 11 bases outside the gene matches. Germline loops: CDR1 SGHNT, CDR2 YYREEE (reference sequence).

This clonotype turned up a few times. DNA for the CDR3: TGTGCCAGCAGTTTCACGGGACAGGGAGTTTACGAGCAGTACTTC. As protein: CASSFTGQGVYEQYF. The chain recombines TRBV12-3 or TRBV12-4 with TRBJ2-7; 9 bases map to TRBD1. Trimming took 3 bases from V and 4 from J; bases not matched to a gene: 7. CDR3 length: 15 amino acids.

V is TRBV12-3 or TRBV12-4 and J is TRBJ2-5; D possibly corresponds to TRBD2 (6 bases). This CDR3 is 15 amino acids long. Trimming took 6 bases from V and 7 from J, leaving 21 bases between them. CDR3 sequence (DNA): TGTGCCAGCAGCCCCCCCGGAGTAGCGGTGGGGACCCAGTACTTC. Protein product: CASSPPGVAVGTQYF.

This clonotype was observed at least ten times. This chain joins TRBV27 and TRBJ2-7; 10 bases are a match to TRBD1. Unmatched junction bases numbered 3, after V lost 4 bases and J lost 6 bases. CDR1 and CDR2 from the germline V gene are MNHEY and SMNVEV (reference sequence). The CDR3 loop spans 13 amino acids. CDR3 sequence reads: CASSWTGGSEQYF. CDR3 coding DNA: TGTGCCAGCAGTTGGACAGGGGGGAGCGAGCAGTACTTC.

This clonotype has just a few counts. The chain carries TRBV7-9 and TRBJ1-1; unclear D gene. The CDR3 has 12 amino acids. The germline CDR1 and CDR2 sequences are SEHNR and FQNEAQ (reference sequence). Trimming cost V 5 bases and J 3 bases, with 7 bases left between them. The chain's CDR3 is CASSPRHTEAFF. In DNA, the CDR3 is TGTGCCAGCAGCCCCAGACACACTGAAGCTTTCTTT.

The V and J genes are TRBV4-2 and TRBJ2-3; 9 bases align to TRBD1. This CDR3 contains 16 residues. In germline, CDR1 is LGHNA, CDR2 YNFKEQ. J gave up 8 bases and V 1 base, and 10 bases lay outside the gene matches. The CDR3 is CASSQGTGDFLGTQYF. Here the CDR3 DNA reads TGTGCCAGCAGCCAAGGGACAGGGGATTTCCTGGGTACGCAGTATTTT.

This clonotype was recorded a few times. This chain links TRBV2 with TRBJ1-2; 7 nucleotides agree with TRBD1. This CDR3 contains 14 residues. From germline, CDR1 is SNHLY and CDR2 FYNNEI. Germline trimming cut 7 bases from V and 5 bases from J; bases unmatched to any gene: 10. The CDR3: CASTTTGNVYGYTF. The DNA of the CDR3 is TGTGCCAGCACCACGACAGGGAACGTGTATGGCTACACCTTC.

J is TRBJ2-5 and V is TRBV24-1; 7 bases are shared with TRBD1. Per the germline V gene, CDR1 is KGHDR and CDR2 is SFDVKD. V shed 2 bases, J shed 5 bases, and the junction held 13 bases outside the gene matches. The CDR3 contains 17 residues. The CDR3 DNA follows: TGTGCCACCAGTGATTCGCTGACAGGGTATGATCGGGAGACCCAGTACTTC. Protein sequence: CATSDSLTGYDRETQYF.

The sample holds a few counts of this clonotype. The J gene is TRBJ1-4, the V gene TRBV7-9, with 7 bases that match TRBD1. The CDR3 spans 15 residues. From germline, CDR1 is SEHNR and CDR2 FQNEAQ (reference sequence). With 6 bases clipped from V and 8 bases from J, the junction kept 12 bases outside the gene matches. DNA for the CDR3: TGTGCCAGCAGTCTCCGGACAGGCTCTAGAGAAAAACTGTTTTTT. It translates to CASSLRTGSREKLFF.

This clonotype has only a few counts. The rearrangement joins TRBV20-1 to TRBJ2-1; TRBD2 agrees at 7 bases. The V gene's germline CDR1 is DFQATT and CDR2 SNEGSKA (reference sequence). Unmatched junction bases numbered 7, after V lost 0 bases and J lost 2 bases. CDR3 length: 16 residues. CDR3 amino acids: CSARDIAGLAYNEQFF. The DNA for the CDR3 is TGCAGTGCTAGAGATATAGCGGGCCTCGCCTACAATGAGCAGTTCTTC.

CDR3: CSVEDRGRYEQYF. As DNA, the CDR3 is TGCAGCGTTGAAGACAGGGGGCGGTACGAGCAGTACTTC. The rearrangement joins TRBV29-1 to TRBJ2-7, with 8 bases fitting TRBD1. V lost 0 bases and J lost 4; bases outside the gene matches: 2. Germline V gene data show CDR1 as SQVTM and CDR2 as ANQGSEA. The CDR3 has 13 residues.